This T cell receptor (beta chain) was profiled in a study of OX40 agonist ivuxolimab in advanced cancers. In the study overall: Every patient in dose escalation had hepatocellular carcinoma, melanoma, renal cell or head and neck cancer.

General observations from the study: Blood T cells, both CD4+ and CD8+, expanded clonally by week 6 at 0.1 to 3.0 mg/kg.

The protocol was immunoSEQ multiplex PCR, while the TCRdb copy is restricted to in-frame clones and leaves out a portion. The data contain approximately 54,000 clones, 88% of them seen just once; the ten biggest clones take up around 3.5%. A note on this clone: The antigen is undetermined. The sample has other DNA sequences that encode this CDR3 too.

The CDR3 extends over 13 amino acids. Germline V gene lookup returns CDR1 SQVTM and CDR2 ANQGSEA. Trimming removed 4 bases at V and 10 bases at J, with 17 bases between. At cycle 4 day 1, cycle 7 day 1, and baseline, blood was sampled. The input for sequencing was CD4+ or CD8+ T cells sorted from blood, taken in a trial of the OX40 agonist ivuxolimab. J is TRBJ1-5 and V is TRBV29-1; D not resolved. The receptor's source is an adult with an advanced solid tumor such as melanoma, head and neck, liver or kidney cancer. This CDR3 reads CSVGEGLTSPQHF. The CDR3 region has the DNA TGCAGCGTTGGGGAGGGTCTCACTTCACCCCAGCATTTT.